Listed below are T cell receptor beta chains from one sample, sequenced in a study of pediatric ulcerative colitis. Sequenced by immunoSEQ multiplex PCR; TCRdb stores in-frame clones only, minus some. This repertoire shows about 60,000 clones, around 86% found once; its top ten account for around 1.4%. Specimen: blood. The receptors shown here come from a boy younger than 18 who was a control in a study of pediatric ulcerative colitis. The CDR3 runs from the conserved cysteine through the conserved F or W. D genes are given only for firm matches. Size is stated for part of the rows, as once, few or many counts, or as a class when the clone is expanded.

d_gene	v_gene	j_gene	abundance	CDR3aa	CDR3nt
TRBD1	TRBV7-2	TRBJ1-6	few	CASSIDRGNSPLHF	TGTGCCAGCAGCATAGACAGGGGGAATTCACCCCTCCACTTT
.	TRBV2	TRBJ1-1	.	CASSEEVVVAKAFF	TGTGCCAGCAGTGAAGAGGTGGTCGTGGCAAAAGCTTTCTTT
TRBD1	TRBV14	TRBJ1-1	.	CASSREGQMNTEAFF	TGTGCCAGCAGCCGGGAGGGACAGATGAACACTGAAGCTTTCTTT
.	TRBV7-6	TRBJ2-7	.	CASSLVVAGNYEQYF	TGTGCCAGCAGCTTAGTAGTGGCCGGGAACTACGAGCAGTACTTC
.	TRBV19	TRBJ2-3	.	CASSIDSHTYTDTQYF	TGTGCCAGTAGTATAGATTCACATACTTACACAGATACGCAGTATTTT
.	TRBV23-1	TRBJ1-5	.	CASSQWRGGTGQPQHF	TGCGCCAGCAGTCAATGGCGGGGTGGGACTGGACAGCCCCAGCATTTT
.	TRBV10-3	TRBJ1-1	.	CAISEKRVIMNTEAFF	TGTGCCATCAGTGAGAAAAGAGTGATCATGAACACTGAAGCTTTCTTT
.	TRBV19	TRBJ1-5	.	CASSIGVQPQHF	TGTGCCAGTAGTATAGGTGTACAGCCCCAGCATTTT
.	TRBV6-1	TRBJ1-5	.	CASSGTVSSNQPQHF	TGTGCCAGCAGTGGCACGGTGAGTAGCAATCAGCCCCAGCATTTT
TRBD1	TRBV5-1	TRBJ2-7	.	CASSNLTGGYEQYF	TGCGCCAGCAGCAACCTGACAGGGGGCTACGAGCAGTACTTC
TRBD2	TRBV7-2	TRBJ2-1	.	CASSYPGGLSYNEQFF	TGTGCCAGCAGCTACCCGGGGGGTCTCTCCTACAATGAGCAGTTCTTC
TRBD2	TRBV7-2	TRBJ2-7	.	CASSLTSGAPPYEQYF	TGTGCCAGCAGCCTGACTAGCGGGGCACCTCCCTACGAGCAGTACTTC
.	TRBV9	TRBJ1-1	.	CASSAVHDAEAFF	TGTGCCAGCAGCGCCGTGCATGACGCTGAAGCTTTCTTT
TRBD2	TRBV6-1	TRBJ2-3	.	CASIRTSGGTDTQYF	TGTGCCAGCATTAGGACTAGCGGGGGCACAGATACGCAGTATTTT
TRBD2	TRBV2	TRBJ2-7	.	CASCRGDPPYEQYF	TGTGCCAGCTGCCGGGGGGATCCTCCCTACGAGCAGTACTTC
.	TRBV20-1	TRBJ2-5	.	CSASLRAQYF	TGCAGTGCTAGCCTGAGGGCCCAGTACTTC
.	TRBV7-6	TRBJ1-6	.	CASSLSDNSPLHF	TGTGCCAGCAGCTTATCCGATAATTCACCCCTCCACTTT
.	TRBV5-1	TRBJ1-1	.	CASSLEAGLNTEAFF	TGCGCCAGCAGCTTGGAGGCGGGACTGAACACTGAAGCTTTCTTT
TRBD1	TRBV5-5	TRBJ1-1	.	CASSLVTGEKAFF	TGTGCCAGCAGCTTGGTGACAGGGGAAAAAGCTTTCTTT
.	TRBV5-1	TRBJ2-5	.	CASSLADLPQETQYF	TGCGCCAGCAGCTTGGCGGACCTACCCCAAGAGACCCAGTACTTC
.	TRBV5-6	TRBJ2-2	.	CASSFGTNTGELFF	TGTGCCAGCAGCTTCGGGACGAACACCGGGGAGCTGTTTTTT
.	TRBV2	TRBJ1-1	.	CASSARAAGVEAFF	TGTGCCAGCAGTGCCAGGGCCGCAGGGGTTGAAGCTTTCTTT
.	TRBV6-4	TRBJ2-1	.	CASSDSMVGTYNEQFF	TGTGCCAGCAGTGACTCGATGGTCGGAACCTACAATGAGCAGTTCTTC
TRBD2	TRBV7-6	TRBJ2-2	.	CASSPGTSGTGELFF	TGTGCCAGCAGCCCCGGGACTAGCGGGACCGGGGAGCTGTTTTTT
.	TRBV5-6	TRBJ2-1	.	CASSLVGVDEQFF	TGTGCCAGCAGCTTGGTGGGAGTGGATGAGCAGTTCTTC
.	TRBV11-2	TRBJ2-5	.	CASRKPTGLGTQYF	TGTGCCAGCAGAAAACCTACCGGTTTGGGGACCCAGTACTTC
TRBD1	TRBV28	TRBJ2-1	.	CASSARGRRNEQFF	TGTGCCAGCAGTGCGAGGGGGCGCCGTAATGAGCAGTTCTTC
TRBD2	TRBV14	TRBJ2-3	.	CASSQELAGGPSYTQYF	TGTGCCAGCAGCCAAGAACTAGCGGGAGGGCCGTCATATACGCAGTATTTT
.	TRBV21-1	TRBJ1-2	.	CASSKILRSYGYTF	TGTGCCAGCAGCAAAATTTTACGGTCCTATGGCTACACCTTC
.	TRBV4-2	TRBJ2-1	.	CASSQVEQEQFF	TGTGCCAGCAGCCAAGTGGAGCAAGAGCAGTTCTTC
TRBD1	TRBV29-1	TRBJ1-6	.	CSVREDRAGGNSPLHF	TGCAGCGTCCGAGAGGACCGCGCAGGGGGTAATTCACCCCTCCACTTT
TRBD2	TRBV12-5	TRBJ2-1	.	CASGLGAGELNEQFF	TGTGCTAGTGGCTTGGGAGCGGGAGAATTAAATGAGCAGTTCTTC
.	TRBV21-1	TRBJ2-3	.	CASSKAQGSPTDTQYF	TGTGCCAGCAGCAAAGCGCAGGGCTCCCCCACAGATACGCAGTATTTT
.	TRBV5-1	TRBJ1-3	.	CASSLSRQDSSGNTIYF	TGCGCCAGCAGCCTATCACGACAGGACAGCTCTGGAAACACCATATATTTT
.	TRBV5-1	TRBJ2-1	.	CASSSSTTVPIHNEQFF	TGCGCCAGCAGCTCATCGACAACTGTCCCTATTCACAATGAGCAGTTCTTC
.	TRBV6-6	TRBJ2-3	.	CASTRGDLTDTQYF	TGTGCCAGCACTAGGGGAGACCTCACAGATACGCAGTATTTT
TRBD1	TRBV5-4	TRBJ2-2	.	CASSFLSGGFGGELFF	TGTGCCAGCAGCTTTTTATCAGGGGGCTTCGGCGGGGAGCTGTTTTTT
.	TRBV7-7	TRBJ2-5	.	CASSLVGRQETQYF	TGTGCTAGCAGCTTAGTAGGGAGACAAGAGACCCAGTACTTC
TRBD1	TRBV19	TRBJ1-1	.	CASSPDRGGTEAFF	TGTGCCAGTAGTCCAGACAGGGGAGGGACTGAAGCTTTCTTT
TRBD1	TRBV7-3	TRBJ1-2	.	CASSLNGRGLGNYGYTF	TGTGCCAGCAGCTTAAATGGCAGGGGGCTTGGGAACTATGGCTACACCTTC
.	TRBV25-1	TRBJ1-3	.	CASSPERRGNTIYF	TGTGCCAGCAGTCCCGAGAGAAGGGGAAACACCATATATTTT
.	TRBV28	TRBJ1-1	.	CASTPADRKVSFTEAFF	TGTGCCAGCACCCCCGCCGACAGGAAGGTTAGTTTCACTGAAGCTTTCTTT
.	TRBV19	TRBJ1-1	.	CASSMSVNTEAFF	TGTGCCAGTAGTATGTCGGTGAACACTGAAGCTTTCTTT
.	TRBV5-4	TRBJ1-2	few	CASSLDGTPEGYTF	TGTGCCAGCAGCTTGGATGGGACCCCAGAAGGCTACACCTTC
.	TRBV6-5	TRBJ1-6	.	CASSYGSYNSPLHF	TGTGCCAGCAGTTACGGCTCCTATAATTCACCCCTCCACTTT
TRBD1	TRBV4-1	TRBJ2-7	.	CASSHPGQGPEQYF	TGCGCCAGCAGCCATCCGGGACAGGGCCCCGAGCAGTACTTC
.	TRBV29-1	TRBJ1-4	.	CSVLIPATNEKLFF	TGCAGCGTTCTGATCCCTGCAACTAATGAAAAACTGTTTTTT
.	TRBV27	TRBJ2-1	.	CASRFQGGNEQFF	TGTGCCAGCCGATTCCAGGGGGGGAATGAGCAGTTCTTC